Given below is one T cell receptor beta chain in context. The antigen remains unidentified. Clones were sequenced by immunoSEQ multiplex PCR, and TCRdb holds only the in-frame ones, with some missing. The sample lists some 31,000 clones; around 92% were seen once. Time point defined: more than five months of natalizumab therapy. Samples T1 and T2 were drawn at 6 and 12 months of therapy, respectively. Trimming pared 4 bases from V and 6 bases from J, leaving 13 bases between. The CDR3 totals 14 residues. Germline loops: CDR1 SNHLY, CDR2 FYNNEI. The sample belongs to a study of multiple sclerosis patients with progressive multifocal leukoencephalopathy. Study-wide results and caveats: In most PML patients, TRB repertoires appeared less diverse by entropy. TRBV and TRBJ usage showed no common pattern when PML developed.

The specimen comprised PBMCs, sampled from a patient treated with natalizumab. The origin of this receptor is a human donor with multiple sclerosis. This chain uses TRBV2 with TRBJ2-1; D is uncertain. The CDR3 region has the DNA TGTGCCAGCAGTGTGGGTGGGTTAGGCAATGAGCAGTTCTTC. Amino acids: CASSVGGLGNEQFF.